This TCR beta chain was observed in a study of T cells in Graves' hyperthyroidism and ophthalmopathy. TCR beta CDR3 sequences were amplified from RNA transcripts. TCR CDR3 underwent first-round RT-PCR with the HTBI primer set. TCRdb called the multiplex PCR reads again in MiXCR, with one record for every CDR3 protein. Here the sample spans 550,000 to 650,000 distinct CDR3 sequences, roughly 14% being singletons. The receptor comes from a woman aged 25-40 years with Graves' hyperthyroidism that later progressed to Graves' ophthalmopathy. Sequenced: blood.

In nucleotides, the CDR3 is TGTGCCAGTGGACGCAGTAGCGGGAGGTCCTACGAGCAGTACTTC. It is translated as CASGRSSGRSYEQYF. J is TRBJ2-7 and V is TRBV19; 10 bases are a match to TRBD2. V lost 8 bases and J lost 1; bases outside the gene matches: 8. The length of the CDR3 is 15 residues. CDR1 LNHDA and CDR2 SQIVND come from the germline V gene (reference sequence).